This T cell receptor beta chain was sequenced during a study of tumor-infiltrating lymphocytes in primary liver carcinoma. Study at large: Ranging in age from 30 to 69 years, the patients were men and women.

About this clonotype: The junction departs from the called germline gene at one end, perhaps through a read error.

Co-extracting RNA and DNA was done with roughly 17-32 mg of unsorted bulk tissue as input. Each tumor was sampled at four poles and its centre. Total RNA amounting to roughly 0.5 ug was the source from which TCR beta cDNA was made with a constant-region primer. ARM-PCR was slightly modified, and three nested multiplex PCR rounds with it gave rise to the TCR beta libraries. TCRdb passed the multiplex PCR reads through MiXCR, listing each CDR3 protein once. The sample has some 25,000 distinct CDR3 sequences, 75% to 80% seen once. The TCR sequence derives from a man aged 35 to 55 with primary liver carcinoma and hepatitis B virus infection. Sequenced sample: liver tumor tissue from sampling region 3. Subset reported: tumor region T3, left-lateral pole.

CDR3 nucleotides: TGTACCAGCAGTAAGTCGCACATCGGGGAGCTGTTTTTT. This sequence encodes CTSSKSHIGELFF. The rearrangement joins TRBV6-2 or TRBV6-3 to TRBJ2-2, with unresolved D. Germline CDR1 is MNHEY and CDR2 is SVGEGT. The CDR3 is 13 residues long.